Sequencing of this T cell receptor (beta chain) was carried out in a study of neurological immune-mediated disorders. This clonotype was found a few times. The antigen is not known. TCRdb itself ran the 5' RACE reads through MiXCR, one entry per CDR3 protein. Here the sample spans 60,000 to 80,000 distinct CDR3 sequences, 4.5% to 5.5% being singletons. Findings of the study overall: Whereas HTLV-1-associated myelopathy showed the most TCR clonal expansion, multiple sclerosis showed the least, with levels below those of healthy controls.

The germline V gene encodes CDR1 SGDLS and CDR2 YYNGEE. CDR3 size: 13 residues. Trimming at V came to 2 bases and at J to 6 bases, leaving 2 bases not matched to a gene. The receptor was derived from a woman aged 45-59 years with multiple sclerosis. V usage is TRBV9 and J usage is TRBJ2-3; 8 bases are a match to TRBD1. What was sequenced was PBMCs. CDR3 sequence reads: CASSVDRVDTQYF. The CDR3 nucleotides are TGTGCCAGCAGCGTGGACAGGGTCGATACGCAGTATTTT.